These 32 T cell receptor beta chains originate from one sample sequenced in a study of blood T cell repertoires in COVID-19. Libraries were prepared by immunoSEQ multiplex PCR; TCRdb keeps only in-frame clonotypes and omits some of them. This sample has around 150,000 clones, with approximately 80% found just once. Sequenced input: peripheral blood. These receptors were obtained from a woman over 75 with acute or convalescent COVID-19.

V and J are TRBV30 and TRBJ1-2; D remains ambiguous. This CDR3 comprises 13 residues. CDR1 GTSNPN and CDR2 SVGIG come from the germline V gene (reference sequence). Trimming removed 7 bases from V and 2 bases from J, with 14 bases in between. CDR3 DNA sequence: TGTGCCTTCCGCTGGGAGGTAAACTATGGCTACACCTTC. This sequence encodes CAFRWEVNYGYTF.

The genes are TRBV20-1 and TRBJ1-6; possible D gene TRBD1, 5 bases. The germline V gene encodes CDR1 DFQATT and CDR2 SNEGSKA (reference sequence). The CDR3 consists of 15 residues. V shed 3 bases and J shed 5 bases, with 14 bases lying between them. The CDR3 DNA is TGCAGTGCTAGTTTACAGCCCAGGGATAATTCACCCCTCCACTTT. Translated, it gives CSASLQPRDNSPLHF.

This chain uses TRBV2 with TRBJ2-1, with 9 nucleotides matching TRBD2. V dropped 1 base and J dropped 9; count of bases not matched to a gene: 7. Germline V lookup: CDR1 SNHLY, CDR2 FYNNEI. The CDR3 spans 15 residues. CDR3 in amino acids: CASSEEAGGRSEQFF. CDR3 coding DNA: TGTGCCAGCAGTGAAGAGGCGGGAGGGCGCAGTGAGCAGTTCTTC.

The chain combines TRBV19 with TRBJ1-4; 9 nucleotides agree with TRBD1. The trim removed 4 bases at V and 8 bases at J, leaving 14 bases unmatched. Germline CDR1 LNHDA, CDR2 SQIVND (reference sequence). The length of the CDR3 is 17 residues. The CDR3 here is CASSKAGQGGIGEKLFF. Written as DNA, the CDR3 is TGTGCCAGTAGTAAGGCGGGACAGGGAGGAATTGGAGAAAAACTGTTTTTT.

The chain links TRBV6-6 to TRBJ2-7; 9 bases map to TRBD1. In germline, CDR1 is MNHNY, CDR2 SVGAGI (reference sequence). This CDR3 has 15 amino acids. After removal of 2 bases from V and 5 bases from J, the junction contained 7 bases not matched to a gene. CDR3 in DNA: TGTGCCAGCAGTTACCCCGGACAGGGGAGTGACGAGCAGTACTTC. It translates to CASSYPGQGSDEQYF.

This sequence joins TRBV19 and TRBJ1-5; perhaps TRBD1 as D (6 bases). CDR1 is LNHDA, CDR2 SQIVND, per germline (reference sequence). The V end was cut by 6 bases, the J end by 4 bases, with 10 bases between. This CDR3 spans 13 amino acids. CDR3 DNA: TGTGCCAGTAGCGACAGGAAAAATCAGCCCCAGCATTTT. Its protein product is CASSDRKNQPQHF.

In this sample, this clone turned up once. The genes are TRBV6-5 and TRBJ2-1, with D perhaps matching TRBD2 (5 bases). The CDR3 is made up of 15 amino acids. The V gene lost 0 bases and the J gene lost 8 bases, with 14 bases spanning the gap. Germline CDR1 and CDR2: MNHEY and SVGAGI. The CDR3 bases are TGTGCCAGCAGTTACTCTGGACGGACTGGCGATGAGCAGTTCTTC. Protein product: CASSYSGRTGDEQFF.

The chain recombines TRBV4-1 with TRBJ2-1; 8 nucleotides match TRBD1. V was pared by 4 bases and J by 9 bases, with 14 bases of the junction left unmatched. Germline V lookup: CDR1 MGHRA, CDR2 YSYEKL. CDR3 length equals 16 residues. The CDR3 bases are TGCGCCAGCAGCCTCGGACAGGGTGAAGCTAGGAGTGAGCAGTTCTTC. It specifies CASSLGQGEARSEQFF.

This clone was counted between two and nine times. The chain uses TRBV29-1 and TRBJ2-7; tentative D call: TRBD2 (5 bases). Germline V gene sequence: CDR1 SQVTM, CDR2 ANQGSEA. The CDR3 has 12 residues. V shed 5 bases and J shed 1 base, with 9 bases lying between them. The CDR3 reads CSVMRVSYEQYF. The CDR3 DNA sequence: TGCAGCGTTATGCGGGTGTCCTACGAGCAGTACTTC.

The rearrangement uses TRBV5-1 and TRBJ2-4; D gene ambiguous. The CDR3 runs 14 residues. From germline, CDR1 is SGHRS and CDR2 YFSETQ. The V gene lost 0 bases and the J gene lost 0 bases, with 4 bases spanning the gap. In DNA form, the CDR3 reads TGCGCCAGCAGCTTGGGGCTAGCCAAAAACATTCAGTACTTC. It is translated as CASSLGLAKNIQYF.

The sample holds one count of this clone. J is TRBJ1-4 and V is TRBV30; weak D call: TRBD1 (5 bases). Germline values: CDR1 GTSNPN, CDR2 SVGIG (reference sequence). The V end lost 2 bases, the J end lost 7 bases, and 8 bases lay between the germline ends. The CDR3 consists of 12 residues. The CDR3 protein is CAWSPRGEKLFF. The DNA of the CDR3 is TGTGCCTGGAGTCCTAGGGGTGAAAAACTGTTTTTT.

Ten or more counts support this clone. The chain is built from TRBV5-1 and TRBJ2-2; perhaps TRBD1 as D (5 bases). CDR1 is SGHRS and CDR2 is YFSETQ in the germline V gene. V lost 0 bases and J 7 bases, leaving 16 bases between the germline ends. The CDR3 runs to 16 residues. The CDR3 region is CASSLAPTSQGGELFF. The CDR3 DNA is TGCGCCAGCAGCTTGGCCCCCACCTCGCAGGGCGGGGAGCTGTTTTTT.

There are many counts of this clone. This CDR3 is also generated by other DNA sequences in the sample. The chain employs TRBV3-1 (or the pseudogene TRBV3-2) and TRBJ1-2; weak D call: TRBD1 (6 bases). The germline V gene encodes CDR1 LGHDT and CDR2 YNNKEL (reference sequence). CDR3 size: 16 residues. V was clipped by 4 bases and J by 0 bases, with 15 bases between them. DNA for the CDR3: TGTGCCAGCAGCCGATTGGGGGCCGCGGCTAACTATGGCTACACCTTC. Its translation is CASSRLGAAANYGYTF.

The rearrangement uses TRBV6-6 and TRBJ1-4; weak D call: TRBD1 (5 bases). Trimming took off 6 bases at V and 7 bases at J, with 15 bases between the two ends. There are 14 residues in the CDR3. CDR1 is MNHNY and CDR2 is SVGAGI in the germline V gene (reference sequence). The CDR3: CASSPDSVGEKLFF. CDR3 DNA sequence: TGTGCCAGCAGCCCCGACAGCGTGGGTGAAAAACTGTTTTTT.

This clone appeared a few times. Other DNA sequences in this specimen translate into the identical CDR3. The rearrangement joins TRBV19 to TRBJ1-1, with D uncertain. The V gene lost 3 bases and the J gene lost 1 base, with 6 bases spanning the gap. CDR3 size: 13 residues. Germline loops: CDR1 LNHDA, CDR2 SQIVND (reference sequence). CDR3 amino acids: CASSISGNTEAFF. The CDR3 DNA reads TGTGCCAGTAGTATTTCCGGGAACACTGAAGCTTTCTTT.

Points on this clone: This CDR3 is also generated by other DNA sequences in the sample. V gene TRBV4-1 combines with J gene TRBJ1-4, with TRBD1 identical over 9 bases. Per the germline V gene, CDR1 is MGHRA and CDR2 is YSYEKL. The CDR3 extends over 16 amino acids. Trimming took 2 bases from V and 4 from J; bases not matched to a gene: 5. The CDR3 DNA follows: TGCGCCAGCAGCCAACACAGGGGGCAGAGTAATGAAAAACTGTTTTTT. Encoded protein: CASSQHRGQSNEKLFF.

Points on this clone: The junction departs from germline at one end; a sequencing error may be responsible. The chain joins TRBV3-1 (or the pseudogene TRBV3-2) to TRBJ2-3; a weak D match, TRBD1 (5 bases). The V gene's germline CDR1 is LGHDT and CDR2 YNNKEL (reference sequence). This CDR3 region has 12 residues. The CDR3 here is CASSRLGQAQDF. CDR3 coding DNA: TGTGCCAGCAGCCGGCTCGGGCAGGCACAGGATTTT.

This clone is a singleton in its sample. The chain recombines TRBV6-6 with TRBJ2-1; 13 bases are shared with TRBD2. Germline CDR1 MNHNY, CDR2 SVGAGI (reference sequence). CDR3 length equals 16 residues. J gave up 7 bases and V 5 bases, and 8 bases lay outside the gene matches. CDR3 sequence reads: CASSTPGTSGTNEQFF. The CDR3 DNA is TGTGCCAGCAGTACCCCCGGGACTAGCGGGACAAATGAGCAGTTCTTC.

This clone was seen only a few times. The CDR3 reads CASSRPQGKGNQPQHF. The CDR3 DNA follows: TGTGCCAGCAGCCGCCCTCAGGGAAAGGGCAATCAGCCCCAGCATTTT. The V gene is TRBV28, the J gene TRBJ1-5; possibly TRBD1 for D (5 bases). The CDR3 runs to 16 residues. The V end lost 6 bases, the J end lost 2 bases, and 17 bases lay between the germline ends. The germline gives CDR1 MDHEN, CDR2 SYDVKM.

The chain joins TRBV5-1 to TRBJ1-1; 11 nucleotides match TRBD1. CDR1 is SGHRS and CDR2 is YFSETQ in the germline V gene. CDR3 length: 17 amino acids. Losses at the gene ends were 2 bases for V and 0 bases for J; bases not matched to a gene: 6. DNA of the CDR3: TGCGCCAGCAGCTTCAGATGGGACAGGGGGTTGAACACTGAAGCTTTCTTT. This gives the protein CASSFRWDRGLNTEAFF.

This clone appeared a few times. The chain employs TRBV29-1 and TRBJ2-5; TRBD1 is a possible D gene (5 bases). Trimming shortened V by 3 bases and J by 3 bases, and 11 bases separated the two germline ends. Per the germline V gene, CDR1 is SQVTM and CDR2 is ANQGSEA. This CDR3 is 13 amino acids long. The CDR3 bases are TGCAGCGTTGACGAAGCAGGGAAAGAGACCCAGTACTTC. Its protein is CSVDEAGKETQYF.

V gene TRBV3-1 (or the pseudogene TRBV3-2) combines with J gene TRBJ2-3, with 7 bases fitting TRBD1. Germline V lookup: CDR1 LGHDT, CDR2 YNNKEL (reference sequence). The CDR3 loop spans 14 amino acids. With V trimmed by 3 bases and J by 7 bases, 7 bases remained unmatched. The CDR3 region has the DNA TGTGCCAGCAGCCATCAAGGGGGCGGGTATACGCAGTATTTT. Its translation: CASSHQGGGYTQYF.

The CDR3 coding sequence is TGCAGCGTCGGGACTGGCTACGAGCAGTACTTC. It encodes CSVGTGYEQYF. The chain combines TRBV29-1 with TRBJ2-7, with D tentatively TRBD2 (6 bases). CDR1 is SQVTM and CDR2 is ANQGSEA in the germline V gene. V was cut by 6 bases and J by 3 bases, with 9 bases left in between. This CDR3 region has 11 residues.

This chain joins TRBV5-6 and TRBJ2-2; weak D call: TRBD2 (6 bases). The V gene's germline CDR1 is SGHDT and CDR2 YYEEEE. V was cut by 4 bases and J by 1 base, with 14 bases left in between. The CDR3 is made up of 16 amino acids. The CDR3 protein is CASSLLGTVNTGELFF. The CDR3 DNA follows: TGTGCCAGCAGCCTGCTTGGGACTGTGAACACCGGGGAGCTGTTTTTT.

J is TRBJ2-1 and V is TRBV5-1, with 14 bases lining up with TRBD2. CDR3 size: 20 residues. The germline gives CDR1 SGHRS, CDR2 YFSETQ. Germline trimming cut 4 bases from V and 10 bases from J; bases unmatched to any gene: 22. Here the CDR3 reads CASSARTGAGTSGGLREQFF. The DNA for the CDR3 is TGCGCCAGCAGCGCGCGGACAGGGGCCGGGACTAGCGGGGGCCTCCGGGAGCAGTTCTTC.

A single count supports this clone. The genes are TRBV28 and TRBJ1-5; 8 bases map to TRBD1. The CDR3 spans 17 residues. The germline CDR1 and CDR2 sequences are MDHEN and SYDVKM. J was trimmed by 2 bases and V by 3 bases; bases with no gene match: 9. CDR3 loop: CASSFRTGTFRNQPQHF. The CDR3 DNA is TGTGCCAGCAGTTTCCGGACAGGGACTTTTCGCAATCAGCCCCAGCATTTT.

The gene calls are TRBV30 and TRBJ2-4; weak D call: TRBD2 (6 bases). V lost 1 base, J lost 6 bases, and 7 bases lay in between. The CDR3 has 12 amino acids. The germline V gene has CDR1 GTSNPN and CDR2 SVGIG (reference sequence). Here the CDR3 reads CAWSGTTNIQYF. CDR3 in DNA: TGTGCCTGGAGTGGGACTACAAACATTCAGTACTTC.

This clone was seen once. The DNA for the CDR3 is TGTGCCAGCAGGAGGACAGGGGGGACGGGGACTGAAGCTTTCTTT. This codes for CASRRTGGTGTEAFF. The rearrangement links TRBV28 to TRBJ1-1, with TRBD1 identical over 10 bases. This CDR3 has 15 residues. In germline, CDR1 is MDHEN, CDR2 SYDVKM. V was pared by 6 bases and J by 5 bases, with 9 bases of the junction left unmatched.

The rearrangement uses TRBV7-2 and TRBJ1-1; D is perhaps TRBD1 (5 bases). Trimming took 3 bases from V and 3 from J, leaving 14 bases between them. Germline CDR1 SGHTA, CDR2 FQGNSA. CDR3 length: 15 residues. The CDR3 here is CASSLAGQVYTEAFF. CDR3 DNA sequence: TGTGCCAGCAGCTTGGCAGGGCAAGTATACACTGAAGCTTTCTTT. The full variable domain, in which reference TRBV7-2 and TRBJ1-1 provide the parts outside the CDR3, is GAGVSQSPSNKVTEKGKDVELRCDPISGHTALYWYRQSLGQGLEFLIYFQGNSAPDKSGLPSDRFSAERTGGSVSTLTIQRTQQEDSAVYLCASSLAGQVYTEAFFGQGTRLTVV.

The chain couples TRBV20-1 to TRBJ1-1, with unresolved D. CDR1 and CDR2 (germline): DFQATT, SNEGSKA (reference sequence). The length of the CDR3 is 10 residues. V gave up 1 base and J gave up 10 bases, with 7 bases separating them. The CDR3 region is CSARVLGAFF. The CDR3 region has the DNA TGCAGTGCTAGAGTACTAGGAGCTTTCTTT.

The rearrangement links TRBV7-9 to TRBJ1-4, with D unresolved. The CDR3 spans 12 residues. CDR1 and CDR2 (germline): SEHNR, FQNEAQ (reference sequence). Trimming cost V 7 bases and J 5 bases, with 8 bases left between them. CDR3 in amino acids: CASNGVNEKLFF. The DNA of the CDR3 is TGTGCCAGCAACGGGGTGAATGAAAAACTGTTTTTT.

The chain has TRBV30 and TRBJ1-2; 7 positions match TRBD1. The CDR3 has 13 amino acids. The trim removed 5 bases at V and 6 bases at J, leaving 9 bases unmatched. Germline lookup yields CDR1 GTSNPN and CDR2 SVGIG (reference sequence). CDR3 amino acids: CAWGRGHVHGYTF. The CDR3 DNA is TGTGCCTGGGGGAGGGGGCATGTACATGGCTACACCTTC.